The 3 T cell receptor beta chains below come from one sample, sequenced in a study of OX40 agonist ivuxolimab in advanced cancers. TCRdb's copy holds only in-frame clones and misses some; the assay was immunoSEQ multiplex PCR. The table shows about 66,000 clones, with 87% occurring only once. Here the sequenced sample was CD4+ or CD8+ T cells sorted from blood, taken in a trial of the OX40 agonist ivuxolimab. These receptors were collected from an adult with an advanced solid tumor such as melanoma, head and neck, liver or kidney cancer.

The chain carries TRBV11-1 and TRBJ2-1; 10 bases agree with TRBD1. From germline, CDR1 is SGHAT and CDR2 FQDESV (reference sequence). With 2 bases clipped from V and 9 bases from J, the junction kept 4 bases outside the gene matches. The CDR3 loop spans 14 amino acids. CDR3 amino acids: CASSLRTGGGEQFF. The CDR3 region has the DNA TGTGCCAGCAGCTTACGGACAGGGGGAGGTGAGCAGTTCTTC. Full variable domain (outside the CDR3, taken from reference TRBV11-1 and TRBJ2-1): EAEVAQSPRYKITEKSQAVAFWCDPISGHATLYWYRQILGQGPELLVQFQDESVVDDSQLPKDRFSAERLKGVDSTLKIQPAELGDSAMYLCASSLRTGGGEQFFGPGTRLTVL.

The J gene is TRBJ2-7, the V gene TRBV18, with 12 positions matching TRBD2. From germline, CDR1 is KGHSH and CDR2 LQKENI. The CDR3 is made up of 18 amino acids. V trimming: 0 bases; J trimming: 0 bases; junction bases outside the gene matches: 6. Written as DNA, the CDR3 is TGTGCCAGCTCACCACCCGGGACTAGCGGGCCGATCTCCTACGAGCAGTACTTC. It translates to CASSPPGTSGPISYEQYF. Looking up the rest from reference TRBV18 and TRBJ2-7 gives the full variable domain: NAGVMQNPRHLVRRRGQEARLRCSPMKGHSHVYWYRQLPEEGLKFMVYLQKENIIDESGMPKERFSAEFPKEGPSILRIQQVVRGDSAAYFCASSPPGTSGPISYEQYFGPGTRLTVT.

J is TRBJ2-7 and V is TRBV2; 9 bases agree with TRBD1. Germline V lookup: CDR1 SNHLY, CDR2 FYNNEI. V lost 1 base to trimming and J lost 3 bases; unmatched junction nucleotides: 4. The CDR3 spans 15 residues. CDR3 region: CASSEGTGDLYEQYF. DNA of the CDR3: TGTGCCAGCAGTGAAGGGACAGGGGACCTCTACGAGCAGTACTTC. Based on the CDR3 plus reference TRBV2 and TRBJ2-7, the full variable domain is EPEVTQTPSHQVTQMGQEVILRCVPISNHLYFYWYRQILGQKVEFLVSFYNNEISEKSEIFDDQFSVERPDGSNFTLKIRSTKLEDSAMYFCASSEGTGDLYEQYFGPGTRLTVT.